This is a list of T cell receptor beta chains from one sample in a study of early T cells in non-severe SARS-CoV-2 infection. TCRdb recomputed calls from the 5' RACE reads with MiXCR, one row per CDR3 protein. The table shows approximately 69,000 distinct CDR3 sequences, with more than 10% occurring only once. Sequencing was carried out using whole blood. The receptors originated from an adult who was a healthcare worker with PCR-confirmed SARS-CoV-2 infection or an uninfected control (not recorded which). CDR3s leave out the opening cysteine and the closing phenylalanine or tryptophan.

TRBJ2-5 TRBV7-3 ASSSLGGPETQY
TRBJ2-7 TRBV5-4 ASSQGGTSGIYEQY
TRBJ2-7 TRBV29-1 SVCTPGQGFYEQY
TRBJ2-7 TRBV7-6 ASSPLAAGKEEQY
TRBJ1-2 TRBV5-5 ASSLEGYNGYT
TRBJ2-7 TRBV5-1 ASSRLPGPSSYEQY
TRBJ2-1 TRBV27 ASSLRSGISYNEQF
TRBJ2-7 TRBV7-2 ASSPGPTLTLDEQY
TRBJ2-7 TRBV7-8 ASSLASLATYEQY
TRBJ2-3 TRBV23-1 ASSTPPLADTQY
TRBJ2-1 TRBV20-1 SAPTGWAEQF
TRBJ2-1 TRBV7-9 ASSFGDNEQF
TRBJ2-5 TRBV20-1 SVKTSGRGSETQY
TRBJ2-3 TRBV28 ASSLFTSGSTDTQY
TRBJ2-7 TRBV28 ASSFSAGGRPYEQY
TRBJ2-3 TRBV19 ASSIIDRGRDTQY
TRBJ2-7 TRBV14 ASSPSPQGIYEQY
TRBJ2-2 TRBV6-5 ASSLSRTGELF
TRBJ2-3 TRBV7-3 ASSREFGADTQY
TRBJ2-7 TRBV7-8 ASSATRTGGIVQY
TRBJ2-3 TRBV27 ASSSTAADTQY
TRBJ2-6 TRBV5-1 ASSSISRGNVLT
TRBJ2-1 TRBV29-1 SVRLAGDEQF
TRBJ2-1 TRBV12-3/TRBV12-4 ASILARGEQF
TRBJ2-5 TRBV9 ASNLPGTEETQY
TRBJ2-7 TRBV28 ASSRVYEQY
TRBJ2-1 TRBV5-5 ASSGFTSGAYNEQF
TRBJ2-3 TRBV6-1 ASCADGGSTDTQY
TRBJ1-1 TRBV28 ASSIRGENTEAF
TRBJ1-2 TRBV29-1 SARRRDVWDT
TRBJ2-5 TRBV5-1 ASSSDRIGQETQY
TRBJ2-1 TRBV4-2 ASSNNEGTSGRRDEQF
TRBJ2-7 TRBV14 ASSPLTSALSYEQY
TRBJ2-5 TRBV10-1 ASSESGRETQY
TRBJ1-1 TRBV2 ASSVQGSTEAF
TRBJ1-4 TRBV29-1 SVGKPGQGVEKLF
TRBJ2-1 TRBV12-3/TRBV12-4 ASRIAGEQF
TRBJ1-1 TRBV20-1 SDLGVQENTEAF
TRBJ2-1 TRBV28 ASSSGVSYNEQF
TRBJ1-5 TRBV7-2 ASSLGDSNNQPQH